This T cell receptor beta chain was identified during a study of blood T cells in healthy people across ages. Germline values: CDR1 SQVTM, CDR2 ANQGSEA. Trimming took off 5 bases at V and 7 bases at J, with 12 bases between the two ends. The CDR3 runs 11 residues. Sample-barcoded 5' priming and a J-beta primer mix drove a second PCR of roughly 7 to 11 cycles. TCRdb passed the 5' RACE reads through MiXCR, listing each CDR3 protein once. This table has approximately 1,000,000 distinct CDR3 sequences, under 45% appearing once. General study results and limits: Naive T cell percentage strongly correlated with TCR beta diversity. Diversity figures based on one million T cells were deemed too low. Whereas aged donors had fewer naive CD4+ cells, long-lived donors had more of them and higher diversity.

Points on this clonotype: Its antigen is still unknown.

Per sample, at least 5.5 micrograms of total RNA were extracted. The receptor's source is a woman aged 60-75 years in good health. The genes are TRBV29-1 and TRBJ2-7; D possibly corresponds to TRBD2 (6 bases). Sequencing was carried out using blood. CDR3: CSVRAGDEQYF. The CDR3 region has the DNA TGCAGCGTTAGAGCGGGCGATGAGCAGTACTTC.